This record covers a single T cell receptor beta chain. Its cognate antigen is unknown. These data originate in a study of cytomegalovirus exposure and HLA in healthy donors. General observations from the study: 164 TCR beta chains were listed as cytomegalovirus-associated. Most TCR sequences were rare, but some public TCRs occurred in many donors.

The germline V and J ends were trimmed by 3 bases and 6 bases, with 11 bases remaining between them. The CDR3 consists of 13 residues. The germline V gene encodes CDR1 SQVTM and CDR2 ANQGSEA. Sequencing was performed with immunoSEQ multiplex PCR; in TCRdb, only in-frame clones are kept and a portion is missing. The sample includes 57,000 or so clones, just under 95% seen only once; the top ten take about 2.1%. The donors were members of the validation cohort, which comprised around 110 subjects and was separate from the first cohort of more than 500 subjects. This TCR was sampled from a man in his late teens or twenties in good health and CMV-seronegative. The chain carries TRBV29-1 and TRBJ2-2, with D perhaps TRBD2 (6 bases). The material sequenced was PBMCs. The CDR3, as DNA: TGCAGCGTTGACGGGAGCAGGGCCGGGGAGCTGTTTTTT. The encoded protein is CSVDGSRAGELFF.